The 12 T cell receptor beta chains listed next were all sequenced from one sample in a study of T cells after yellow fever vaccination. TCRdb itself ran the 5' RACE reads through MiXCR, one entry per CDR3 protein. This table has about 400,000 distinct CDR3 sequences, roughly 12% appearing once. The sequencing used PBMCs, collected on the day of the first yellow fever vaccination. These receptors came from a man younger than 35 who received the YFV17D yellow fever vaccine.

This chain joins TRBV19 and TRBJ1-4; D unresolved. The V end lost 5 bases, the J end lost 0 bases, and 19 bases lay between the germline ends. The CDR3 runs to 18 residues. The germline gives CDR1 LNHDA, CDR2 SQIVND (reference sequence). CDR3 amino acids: CASSPIPRRRATNEKLFF. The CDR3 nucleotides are TGTGCCAGTAGTCCCATCCCCCGCAGACGAGCAACTAATGAAAAACTGTTTTTT.

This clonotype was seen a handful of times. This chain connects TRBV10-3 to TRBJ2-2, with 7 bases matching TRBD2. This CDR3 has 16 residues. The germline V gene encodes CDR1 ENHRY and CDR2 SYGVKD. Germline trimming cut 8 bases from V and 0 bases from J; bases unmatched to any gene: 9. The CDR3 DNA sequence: TGTGCCATCCGCGAGGGAGGGGCACCGAACACCGGGGAGCTGTTTTTT. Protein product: CAIREGGAPNTGELFF.

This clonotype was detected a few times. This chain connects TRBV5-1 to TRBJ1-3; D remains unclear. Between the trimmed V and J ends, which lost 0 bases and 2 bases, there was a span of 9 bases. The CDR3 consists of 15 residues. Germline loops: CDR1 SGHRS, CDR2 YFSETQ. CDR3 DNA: TGCGCCAGCAGCTTGGGGAGCGTAACTGGAAACACCATATATTTT. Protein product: CASSLGSVTGNTIYF.

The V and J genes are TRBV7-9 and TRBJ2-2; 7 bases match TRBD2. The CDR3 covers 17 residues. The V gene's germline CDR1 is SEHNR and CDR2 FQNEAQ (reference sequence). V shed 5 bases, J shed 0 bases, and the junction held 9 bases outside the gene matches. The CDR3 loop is CASSTRGGSANTGELFF. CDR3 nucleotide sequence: TGTGCCAGCAGCACGAGAGGCGGGAGCGCGAACACCGGGGAGCTGTTTTTT.

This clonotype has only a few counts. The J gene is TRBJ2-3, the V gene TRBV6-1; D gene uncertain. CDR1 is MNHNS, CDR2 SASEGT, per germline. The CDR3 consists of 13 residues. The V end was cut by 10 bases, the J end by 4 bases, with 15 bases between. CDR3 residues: CATSAAAPDTQYF. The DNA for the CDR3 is TGTGCCACCAGCGCGGCGGCCCCAGATACGCAGTATTTT.

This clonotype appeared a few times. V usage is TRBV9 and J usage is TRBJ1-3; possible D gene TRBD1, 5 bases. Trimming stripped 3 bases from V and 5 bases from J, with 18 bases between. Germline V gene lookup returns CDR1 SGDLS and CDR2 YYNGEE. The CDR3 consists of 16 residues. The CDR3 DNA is TGTGCCAGCAGCGCCAGACAGAGTCCTTACAGAAACACCATATATTTT. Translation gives CASSARQSPYRNTIYF. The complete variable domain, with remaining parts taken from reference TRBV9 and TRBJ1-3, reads DSGVTQTPKHLITATGQRVTLRCSPRSGDLSVYWYQQSLDQGLQFLIQYYNGEERAKGNILERFSAQQFPDLHSELNLSSLELGDSALYFCASSARQSPYRNTIYFGEGSWLTVV.

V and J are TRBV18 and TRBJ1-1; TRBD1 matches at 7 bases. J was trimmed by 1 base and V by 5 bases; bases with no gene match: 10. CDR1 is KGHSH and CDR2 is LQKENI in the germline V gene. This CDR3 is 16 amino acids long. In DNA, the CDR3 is TGTGCCAGCTCAACCCGACAGGGAGGTAGGAACACTGAAGCTTTCTTT. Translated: CASSTRQGGRNTEAFF.

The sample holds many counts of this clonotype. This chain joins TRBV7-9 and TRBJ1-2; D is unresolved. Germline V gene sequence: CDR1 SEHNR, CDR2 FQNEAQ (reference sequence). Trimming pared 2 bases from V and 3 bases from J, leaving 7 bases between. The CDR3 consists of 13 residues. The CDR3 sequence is CASSLRDYYGYTF. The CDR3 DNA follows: TGTGCCAGCAGCTTAAGGGATTACTATGGCTACACCTTC.

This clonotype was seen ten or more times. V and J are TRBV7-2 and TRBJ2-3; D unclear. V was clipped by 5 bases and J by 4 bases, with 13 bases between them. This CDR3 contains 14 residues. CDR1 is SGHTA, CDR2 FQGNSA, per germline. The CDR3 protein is CASSQEPGPDTQYF. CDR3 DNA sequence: TGTGCCAGCAGCCAGGAGCCAGGACCAGATACGCAGTATTTT.

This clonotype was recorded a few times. This chain's CDR3 is CASSVEGGNTEAFF. The CDR3 nucleotides read TGTGCCAGCAGCGTAGAGGGGGGGAACACTGAAGCTTTCTTT. V and J are TRBV9 and TRBJ1-1, with a tentative D call TRBD1 (6 bases). From germline, CDR1 is SGDLS and CDR2 YYNGEE. The CDR3 extends over 14 amino acids. The ends were cut back, 0 bases at V and 1 base at J, with 7 bases in the middle. The variable domain in full, with the rest retrieved from reference TRBV9 and TRBJ1-1, is DSGVTQTPKHLITATGQRVTLRCSPRSGDLSVYWYQQSLDQGLQFLIQYYNGEERAKGNILERFSAQQFPDLHSELNLSSLELGDSALYFCASSVEGGNTEAFFGQGTRLTVV.

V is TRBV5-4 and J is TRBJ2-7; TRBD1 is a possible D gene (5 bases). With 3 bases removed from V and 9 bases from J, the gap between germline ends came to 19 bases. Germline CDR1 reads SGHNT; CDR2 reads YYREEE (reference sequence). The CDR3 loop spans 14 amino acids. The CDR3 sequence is CASSSWQGRNRQYV. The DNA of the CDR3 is TGTGCCAGCAGCTCCTGGCAGGGTAGGAATCGGCAGTACGTC.

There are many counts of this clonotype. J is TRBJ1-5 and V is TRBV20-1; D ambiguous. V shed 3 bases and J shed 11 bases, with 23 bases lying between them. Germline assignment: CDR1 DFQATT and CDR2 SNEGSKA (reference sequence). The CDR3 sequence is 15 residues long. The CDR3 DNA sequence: TGCAGTGCTAGCCCCGGTGAGGGCCCCTATCATTCCCAGCATTTT. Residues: CSASPGEGPYHSQHF.